The following is a TCR beta chain sequence with its context. Antigen specificity is unknown. The use of a sample-barcoded 5' primer and a J-beta primer mix characterized a second PCR of about 7 to 12 cycles. TCRdb reprocessed the 5' RACE reads via MiXCR and lists one record per CDR3 protein. Among roughly 1,800,000 distinct CDR3 sequences listed, about 50% were seen once. The data were taken from a study of blood T cells in healthy people across ages. Findings of the study overall: Unsorted PBMCs prevented conclusive naive versus antigen-experienced comparison. Naive T cell percentage strongly correlated with TCR beta diversity.

Germline V lookup: CDR1 SGHTA, CDR2 FQGNSA. V was cut by 5 bases and J by 7 bases, with 20 bases left in between. This CDR3 contains 16 residues. Sequenced input: blood. The rearrangement links TRBV7-2 to TRBJ1-4, with a possible D match to TRBD1 (5 bases). This clonotype originated in a woman in her 40s in good health. CDR3: CASSRELGGFGEKLFF. Written as DNA, the CDR3 is TGTGCCAGCAGCCGAGAACTGGGGGGTTTTGGTGAAAAACTGTTTTTT. The entire variable domain, with the rest obtained from reference TRBV7-2 and TRBJ1-4, is as follows: GAGVSQSPSNKVTEKGKDVELRCDPISGHTALYWYRQSLGQGLEFLIYFQGNSAPDKSGLPSDRFSAERTGGSVSTLTIQRTQQEDSAVYLCASSRELGGFGEKLFFGSGTQLSVL.